Below are 24 T cell receptor beta chains sequenced from a single sample in a study of neurological immune-mediated disorders. MiXCR, applied by TCRdb to the 5' RACE reads, yields one record per CDR3 protein. The sample records tens of thousands of distinct CDR3 sequences, approximately 3.3% being singletons. Sequenced sample: PBMCs. The receptors stem from a man aged 40-55 years with multiple sclerosis.

For this clonotype: A much larger clone lies a single base off, so this may be a read error. The chain employs TRBV21-1 and TRBJ2-7. TRBV21-1 is a pseudogene. CDR3 length: 12 residues. This CDR3 reads CACWETDYEQYF. The CDR3 DNA is TGTGCCTGTTGGGAAACCGATTACGAGCAGTACTTC.

This clonotype was counted ten times or more. The chain couples TRBV6-1 to TRBJ1-3; D is uncertain. The CDR3 covers 15 residues. Germline V gives CDR1 MNHNS, CDR2 SASEGT. Trimming removed 4 bases from V and 0 bases from J, with 10 bases in between. This CDR3 reads CASSGVWSSGNTIYF. Written as DNA, the CDR3 is TGTGCCAGCAGTGGGGTCTGGAGCTCTGGAAACACCATATATTTT.

This clonotype was counted at least ten times. One end of the junction fails to match germline, which may point to a read error. The V call is TRBV29-1, the J call TRBJ1-5, with D perhaps matching TRBD1 (6 bases). The CDR3 contains 16 residues. Germline V lookup: CDR1 SQVTM, CDR2 ANQGSEA. This chain's CDR3 is CSVVVRGGVSNQPQNF. The CDR3 DNA sequence: TGCAGCGTTGTCGTACGGGGGGGCGTCAGCAATCAGCCCCAGAATTTT.

This clonotype was seen many times. The chain couples TRBV20-1 to TRBJ2-5, with 8 positions matching TRBD2. Germline assignment: CDR1 DFQATT and CDR2 SNEGSKA (reference sequence). The V and J ends lost 7 bases and 4 bases, in that order; junction bases with no gene match: 11. The CDR3 extends over 14 amino acids. CDR3: CSVLLAGFGETQYF. In DNA form, the CDR3 reads TGCAGTGTATTATTAGCGGGGTTCGGAGAGACCCAGTACTTC.

This clonotype was seen ten or more times. The J gene is TRBJ2-7, the V gene TRBV19; 8 positions agree with TRBD2. CDR1 and CDR2 (germline): LNHDA, SQIVND (reference sequence). This CDR3 has 15 residues. With V trimmed by 7 bases and J by 1 base, 9 bases remained unmatched. The CDR3 protein is CASTAGLGGSYEQYF. The CDR3 bases are TGTGCCAGTACCGCGGGACTAGGTGGTTCCTACGAGCAGTACTTC.

This clonotype was seen ten or more times. The chain is built from TRBV3-1 and TRBJ1-4; maybe TRBD1 (5 bases). Deletions cut 1 base from V and 3 bases from J, with 9 bases between. The germline V gene encodes CDR1 LGHDT and CDR2 YNNKEL (reference sequence). The CDR3 is made up of 15 amino acids. The CDR3 spells CASSQATGANEKLFF. The CDR3, as DNA: TGTGCCAGCAGCCAAGCTACAGGTGCTAATGAAAAACTGTTTTTT.

There are many counts of this clonotype. This rearrangement joins TRBV5-1 to TRBJ2-1; possible D gene TRBD2, 5 bases. The germline CDR1 and CDR2 sequences are SGHRS and YFSETQ. Trimming cost V 4 bases and J 8 bases, with 7 bases left between them. CDR3 length equals 11 residues. CDR3 coding DNA: TGCGCCAGCAGCGGACTGTATGAGCAGTTCTTC. Residues: CASSGLYEQFF.

This clonotype was detected ten times or more. The V and J genes are TRBV27 and TRBJ1-6, with 8 bases identical to TRBD1. CDR1 MNHEY and CDR2 SMNVEV come from the germline V gene (reference sequence). Germline trimming cut 4 bases from V and 10 bases from J; bases unmatched to any gene: 3. CDR3 length equals 13 residues. The CDR3 here is CASSWTGRSPLHF. The DNA for the CDR3 is TGTGCCAGCAGTTGGACAGGGAGATCACCCCTCCACTTT.

The J gene is TRBJ1-6, the V gene TRBV27; 7 bases agree with TRBD1. Per the germline V gene, CDR1 is MNHEY and CDR2 is SMNVEV (reference sequence). The CDR3 spans 15 residues. Unmatched junction bases numbered 8, after V lost 5 bases and J lost 7 bases. The CDR3 DNA reads as TGTGCCAGCAGTCCCGGCGACAGGGACAATTCACCCCTCCACTTT. Protein product: CASSPGDRDNSPLHF.

This clonotype was seen at least ten times. V gene TRBV5-6 combines with J gene TRBJ2-2; D might be TRBD1 (5 bases). Trimming pared 6 bases from V and 1 base from J, leaving 13 bases between. This CDR3 spans 15 amino acids. The germline V gene has CDR1 SGHDT and CDR2 YYEEEE. The CDR3 region has the DNA TGTGCCAGCAAACCAGGGAAAGTGAACACCGGGGAGCTGTTTTTT. It yields the protein CASKPGKVNTGELFF.

Many counts were recorded for this clonotype. The gene calls are TRBV20-1 and TRBJ1-2; D ambiguous. The ends were cut back, 8 bases at V and 4 bases at J, with 11 bases in the middle. CDR1 and CDR2 (germline): DFQATT, SNEGSKA (reference sequence). The CDR3 has 11 residues. CDR3 protein: CSPVGGYGYTF. As DNA, the CDR3 is TGCAGTCCCGTCGGCGGCTATGGCTACACCTTC.

This clonotype was found many times. One junction end does not reproduce the germline sequence, and a read error may be involved. The rearrangement uses TRBV7-9 and TRBJ1-6, with 8 nucleotides matching TRBD1. The germline V gene encodes CDR1 SEHNR and CDR2 FQNEAQ (reference sequence). This CDR3 region has 15 residues. CDR3: CASSLGQGTNSPLNF. In DNA, the CDR3 is TGTGCCAGCAGCCTCGGACAGGGCACCAATTCACCCCTCAACTTT.

This clonotype was counted many times. This chain connects TRBV19 to TRBJ1-1; no clear D. The CDR3 extends over 14 amino acids. In germline, CDR1 is LNHDA, CDR2 SQIVND (reference sequence). The V end was cut by 6 bases, the J end by 3 bases, with 14 bases between. CDR3 DNA: TGTGCCAGTAGCCTCCTGTCTCGACACACTGAAGCTTTCTTT. It yields the protein CASSLLSRHTEAFF.

This clonotype was found a few times. The chain is built from TRBV11-2 and TRBJ2-1; 10 nucleotides line up with TRBD2. Unmatched junction bases numbered 7, after V lost 7 bases and J lost 4 bases. This CDR3 contains 15 residues. Germline V gene sequence: CDR1 SGHAT, CDR2 FQNNGV. The CDR3: CASNDRTSGYNEQFF. Here the CDR3 DNA reads TGTGCCAGCAATGATAGGACTAGCGGATACAATGAGCAGTTCTTC. Using reference TRBV11-2 and TRBJ2-1 for the parts outside the CDR3, the full variable domain is EAGVAQSPRYKIIEKRQSVAFWCNPISGHATLYWYQQILGQGPKLLIQFQNNGVVDDSQLPKDRFSAERLKGVDSTLKIQPAKLEDSAVYLCASNDRTSGYNEQFFGPGTRLTVL.

Many counts were recorded for this clonotype. V and J are TRBV7-9 and TRBJ2-2; D may be TRBD2 (7 bases). The V gene's germline CDR1 is SEHNR and CDR2 FQNEAQ (reference sequence). The CDR3 has 14 amino acids. Trimming stripped 10 bases from V and 5 bases from J, with 17 bases between. The CDR3 bases are TGTGCCACCCTGGTCGGGGGGCGGACCGGGGAGCTGTTTTTT. This codes for CATLVGGRTGELFF.

This rearrangement joins TRBV5-1 to TRBJ2-5; D uncertain. Germline CDR1 SGHRS, CDR2 YFSETQ. V was pared by 0 bases and J by 5 bases, with 11 bases between. CDR3 length: 14 residues. CDR3 protein: CASSLDHTMETQYF. The CDR3 DNA reads as TGCGCCAGCAGCTTGGACCACACCATGGAGACCCAGTACTTC.

The chain uses TRBV7-2 and TRBJ2-3; D possibly corresponds to TRBD2 (6 bases). The CDR3 loop spans 17 amino acids. Per germline, CDR1 SGHTA and CDR2 FQGNSA. V lost 1 base and J lost 3, with 17 bases in between. The CDR3 loop reads CASSLVFGGVETDTQYF. CDR3 coding DNA: TGTGCCAGCAGCTTAGTTTTCGGCGGGGTGGAGACAGATACGCAGTATTTT.

In this sample, this clonotype turned up many times. The CDR3 DNA reads as TGCAGTGCTAGAGATCTTGGCGGCTCTAGCACAGATACGCAGTATTTT. The encoded protein is CSARDLGGSSTDTQYF. J is TRBJ2-3 and V is TRBV20-1, with D hard to call. The CDR3 contains 16 residues. Trimming pared 0 bases from V and 0 bases from J, leaving 13 bases between. The germline CDR1 and CDR2 sequences are DFQATT and SNEGSKA (reference sequence).

This clonotype was counted ten times or more. The chain combines TRBV4-1 with TRBJ1-5, with D uncertain. The length of the CDR3 is 13 residues. V dropped 2 bases and J dropped 4 bases, with 6 bases sitting between them. The germline V gene encodes CDR1 MGHRA and CDR2 YSYEKL. The chain's CDR3 is CASSQNRNQPQHF. The CDR3 bases are TGCGCCAGCAGCCAAAATAGAAATCAGCCCCAGCATTTT.

This clonotype was counted at least ten times. An end of the junction differs from the germline gene, which may be a read error. The chain carries TRBV20-1 and TRBJ1-6; D might be TRBD1 (5 bases). Germline V lookup: CDR1 DFQATT, CDR2 SNEGSKA (reference sequence). This CDR3 comprises 13 residues. The CDR3 region is CSARAGFNSPLNF. The CDR3 DNA reads as TGCAGTGCTAGAGCAGGGTTTAATTCACCCCTCAACTTT.

This clonotype has just a few counts. The chain combines TRBV4-1 with TRBJ2-3, with D possibly being TRBD1 (6 bases). Germline lookup yields CDR1 MGHRA and CDR2 YSYEKL. The CDR3 extends over 15 amino acids. The V end was cut by 4 bases, the J end by 3 bases, with 14 bases between. The CDR3 nucleotides read TGCGCCAGCAGCCGTGCAGGGGTAGGGACAGATACGCAGTATTTT. Protein: CASSRAGVGTDTQYF.

This clonotype was seen many times. The chain joins TRBV29-1 to TRBJ2-7; D may be TRBD2 (6 bases). The CDR3 sequence is 12 residues long. CDR1 SQVTM and CDR2 ANQGSEA come from the germline V gene. V was clipped by 5 bases and J by 6 bases, with 14 bases between them. The CDR3 loop is CSVPEGRSEQYF. The CDR3 DNA follows: TGCAGCGTTCCCGAGGGGAGGTCCGAGCAGTACTTC.

This clonotype has just a few counts. One end of the junction varies from germline; a read error may be responsible. The CDR3 nucleotides read TGCAGTGCTAGAGTAGCTGCTCGGAGGAATTCACCCCTCAACTTT. This encodes CSARVAARRNSPLNF. The V gene is TRBV20-1, the J gene TRBJ1-6, with no clear D. Germline V gives CDR1 DFQATT, CDR2 SNEGSKA (reference sequence). This CDR3 comprises 15 residues.

This clonotype was seen many times. This rearrangement joins TRBV4-1 to TRBJ1-1, with D perhaps matching TRBD1 (5 bases). V shed 1 base and J shed 0 bases, with 12 bases lying between them. The germline gives CDR1 MGHRA, CDR2 YSYEKL. CDR3 length equals 16 residues. The CDR3 sequence is CASSQGGRRMNTEAFF. CDR3 in DNA: TGCGCCAGCAGCCAAGGGGGGAGGCGGATGAACACTGAAGCTTTCTTT.